This T cell receptor (beta chain) appears in the sequencing data of a study of PD-1 blockade in mismatch repair-deficient tumors. At the level of the study: Patients had eleven to twelve mismatch repair-deficient cancer types, all previously treated and progressing.

The CDR3 runs 16 residues. V shed 0 bases, J shed 2 bases, and the junction held 4 bases outside the gene matches. Germline V gene data show CDR1 as SGDLS and CDR2 as YYNGEE. All patients were mismatch repair deficient, assessed by either PCR or immunohistochemistry. Data came from immunoSEQ multiplex PCR; TCRdb stores just in-frame clones and leaves some out. The sample has roughly 53,000 clones, roughly 78% seen once. The receptor was isolated from an adult with mismatch repair-deficient cancer. This sample comprised peripheral blood, obtained 4 weeks after starting pembrolizumab. J is TRBJ2-1 and V is TRBV9; 8 nucleotides line up with TRBD2. This chain's CDR3 is CASSVGSGGAYNEQFF. The CDR3 DNA sequence: TGTGCCAGCAGCGTAGGAAGCGGGGGAGCCTACAATGAGCAGTTCTTC.